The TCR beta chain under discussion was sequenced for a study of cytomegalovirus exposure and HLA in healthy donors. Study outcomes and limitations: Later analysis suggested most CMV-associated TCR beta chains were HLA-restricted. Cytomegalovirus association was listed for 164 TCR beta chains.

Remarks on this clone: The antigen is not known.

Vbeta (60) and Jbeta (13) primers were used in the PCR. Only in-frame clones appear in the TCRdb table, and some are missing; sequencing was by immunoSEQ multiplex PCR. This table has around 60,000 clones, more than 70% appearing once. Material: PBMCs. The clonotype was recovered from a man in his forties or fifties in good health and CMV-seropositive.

The CDR3 loop reads CASSPRRGAEAFF. The DNA for the CDR3 is TGCGCCAGCAGCCCCCGCCGGGGGGCTGAAGCTTTCTTT. The J gene is TRBJ1-1, the V gene TRBV5-1, with D possibly TRBD1 on 5 matching bases. The CDR3 spans 13 residues. V was trimmed by 4 bases and J by 6 bases, leaving 13 bases between them. Germline values: CDR1 SGHRS, CDR2 YFSETQ.